This T cell receptor (beta chain) was captured in a study of T cell changes during pregnancy in multiple sclerosis. Profiling relied on immunoSEQ multiplex PCR, and the TCRdb table lists in-frame clones only, not all of them. The data show 75,000 to 80,000 clones, with approximately 91% seen just once and 1.5% to 2% held by the top ten. Germline V CDR1 and CDR2: LGHNA, YNFKEQ. V gave up 6 bases and J gave up 8 bases; unmatched junction bases: 14. The length of the CDR3 is 16 residues. This chain joins TRBV4-2 and TRBJ2-1; 9 bases align to TRBD1. This receptor was obtained from a female donor with multiple sclerosis, enrolled in a pregnancy study. The sample in question was peripheral blood, obtained before pregnancy. CDR3 in DNA: TGTGCCAGCAGAAAACCTCCGGGACAGGGTAAGGATGAGCAGTTCTTC. Its translation is CASRKPPGQGKDEQFF.